This T cell receptor (beta chain) was recorded in a study of cytomegalovirus exposure and HLA in healthy donors. The CDR3 contains 13 residues. Germline lookup yields CDR1 SGHVS and CDR2 FQNEAQ. Study-level findings and limits: A later analysis reported that several of the most significant clusters appeared to be linked to common viral pathogens, among them Epstein-Barr virus.

Each of the donors was a healthy bone marrow donor. Primers: 60 Vbeta forward and 13 Jbeta reverse. Profiling relied on immunoSEQ multiplex PCR, and the TCRdb table lists in-frame clones only, not all of them. The data hold 150,000 or so clones, with approximately 72% observed a single time. The count of this clone is one. Its target is unknown. The material sequenced was PBMCs. The TCR was taken from a human donor in good health. The V call is TRBV7-8, the J call TRBJ2-5; unclear D gene. The closer fit of TRBJ2-7 to the DNA end suggests the J call may be wrong. CDR3 in amino acids: CASSLGLVYEQYF. The DNA of the CDR3 is TGTGCCAGCAGCTTAGGGCTAGTCTACGAGCAGTACTTC.